The 32 T cell receptor beta chains presented below share a single source sample, sequenced in a study of T cells in Graves' hyperthyroidism and ophthalmopathy. Amplified regions were TCR beta CDR3 sequences from RNA transcripts. The HTBI primer set drove a first-round RT-PCR of the TCR CDR3. MiXCR, run by TCRdb on the multiplex PCR reads, gives a single entry per CDR3 protein. The repertoire holds hundreds of thousands of distinct CDR3 sequences, approximately 24% seen once, with about 11% in the top ten. Sequences were obtained from blood. These TCRs come from a woman aged 25 to 39 with Graves' ophthalmopathy.

The chain employs TRBV5-5 and TRBJ2-7, with TRBD1 matching over 7 bases. Germline V gene data show CDR1 as SGHKS and CDR2 as YYEKEE (reference sequence). V was clipped by 2 bases and J by 5 bases; unmatched bases: 7. The CDR3 totals 14 residues. DNA of the CDR3: TGTGCCAGCAGCTTTGACAGGGTACGTGACGAGCAGTACTTC. Amino acid sequence: CASSFDRVRDEQYF.

This clonotype appeared many times. This rearrangement joins TRBV10-3 to TRBJ2-7; TRBD2 matches 10 bases. The CDR3 spans 13 residues. The J segment lost 6 bases and the V segment lost 10 bases, leaving 9 bases of the junction unmatched. Germline values: CDR1 ENHRY, CDR2 SYGVKD. The CDR3 region is CATERGGFGEQYF. The DNA for the CDR3 is TGTGCCACCGAGCGGGGGGGCTTTGGCGAGCAGTACTTC.

The CDR3 nucleotides are TGTGCCAGCAGCCCCCAGGGTAGGAGGGAGACCCAGTACTTC. It is translated as CASSPQGRRETQYF. This chain connects TRBV12-3 or TRBV12-4 to TRBJ2-5, with D perhaps assigned TRBD1 or TRBD2 (5 bases each). The CDR3 contains 14 residues. Trimming took 6 bases from V and 5 from J, leaving 16 bases between them.

The table lists this clonotype with many counts. This chain joins TRBV27 and TRBJ1-1; D is unresolved. The germline V and J ends were trimmed by 7 bases and 0 bases, with 9 bases remaining between them. The CDR3 runs 13 residues. The germline V gene encodes CDR1 MNHEY and CDR2 SMNVEV (reference sequence). The CDR3 here is CASMEEMNTEAFF. Here the CDR3 DNA reads TGTGCCAGCATGGAGGAAATGAACACTGAAGCTTTCTTT.

This clonotype came up a few times. A single base separates this from a much larger clone, so it may be a read error. The chain employs TRBV7-8 and TRBJ1-1; D is uncertain. Germline V gene lookup returns CDR1 SGHVS and CDR2 FQNEAQ. The CDR3 sequence is 13 residues long. The CDR3 region is CASRAQDYTEACF. CDR3 DNA: TGTGCCAGCCGGGCGCAGGACTACACTGAAGCTTGCTTT.

In its sample, this clonotype was seen many times. The chain combines TRBV6-2 or TRBV6-3 with TRBJ1-2, with 7 bases aligning to TRBD1. CDR1 is MNHEY and CDR2 is SVGEGT in the germline V gene. After removal of 7 bases from V and 2 bases from J, the junction contained 4 bases not matched to a gene. The CDR3 has 13 amino acids. The CDR3 is CASTGQANYGYTF. The DNA of the CDR3 is TGTGCCAGCACTGGACAGGCCAACTATGGCTACACCTTC.

This clonotype was found many times. The chain is built from TRBV3-1 and TRBJ1-5, with D possibly being TRBD1 (5 bases). Germline V gives CDR1 LGHDT, CDR2 YNNKEL (reference sequence). Trimming shortened V by 0 bases and J by 6 bases, and 15 bases separated the two germline ends. This CDR3 is built from 16 residues. The CDR3 spells CASSQDLGQGGQPQHF. CDR3 sequence (DNA): TGTGCCAGCAGCCAAGATCTCGGTCAGGGAGGTCAGCCCCAGCATTTT.

The table lists this clonotype with a few counts. This chain uses TRBV6-5 with TRBJ2-7; tentative D call: TRBD2 (5 bases). Germline lookup yields CDR1 MNHEY and CDR2 SVGAGI. The CDR3 is 17 amino acids. Trimming stripped 5 bases from V and 2 bases from J, with 22 bases between. CDR3 DNA sequence: TGTGCCAGCAGTCCTACTCTTTCTTGGACTCCTACCTACGAGCAGTACTTC. Protein: CASSPTLSWTPTYEQYF.

This clonotype was seen many times. V gene TRBV6-2 or TRBV6-3 combines with J gene TRBJ2-3, with no clear D. CDR1 is MNHEY, CDR2 SVGEGT, per germline. V was pared by 1 base and J by 0 bases, with 8 bases between. This CDR3 is 15 amino acids long. The CDR3 nucleotides are TGTGCCAGCAGTTACTTCAGCCCCAGCACAGATACGCAGTATTTT. It is translated as CASSYFSPSTDTQYF.

DNA of the CDR3: TGTGCCAGCAGTTACCCCCGACAGGGCATAGACTATGGCTACACCTTC. Its protein product is CASSYPRQGIDYGYTF. The chain employs TRBV28 and TRBJ1-2; 7 bases align to TRBD1. Germline CDR1 reads MDHEN; CDR2 reads SYDVKM. V trimming: 4 bases; J trimming: 3 bases; junction bases outside the gene matches: 11. This CDR3 comprises 16 residues.

The rearrangement links TRBV30 to TRBJ2-7; D is perhaps TRBD1 (5 bases). The V gene's germline CDR1 is GTSNPN and CDR2 SVGIG (reference sequence). The CDR3 contains 13 residues. The germline V and J ends were trimmed by 3 bases and 5 bases, with 14 bases remaining between them. CDR3 bases: TGTGCCTGGAGGGAAGGACACCACGACGAGCAGTACTTC. Amino acid sequence: CAWREGHHDEQYF.

This clonotype showed up many times. The V and J genes are TRBV30 and TRBJ1-1; 12 nucleotides agree with TRBD1. Germline-derived CDR1 and CDR2 are GTSNPN and SVGIG (reference sequence). V lost 3 bases to trimming and J lost 6 bases; unmatched junction nucleotides: 5. There are 14 residues in the CDR3. The CDR3 DNA reads as TGTGCCTGGAGCCGGGGACAGGGGGCACCTGAAGCTTTCTTT. This translates into CAWSRGQGAPEAFF.

This clonotype was detected many times. The chain couples TRBV20-1 to TRBJ1-5, with D possibly TRBD1 on 6 matching bases. CDR1 DFQATT and CDR2 SNEGSKA come from the germline V gene (reference sequence). The CDR3 covers 15 residues. Between the trimmed V and J ends, which lost 0 bases and 6 bases, there was a span of 15 bases. CDR3 sequence reads: CSARDNRVLGQPQHF. CDR3 DNA sequence: TGCAGTGCTAGAGATAACAGGGTTTTGGGTCAGCCCCAGCATTTT.

This clonotype appeared many times. The chain couples TRBV28 to TRBJ2-2; 7 nucleotides agree with TRBD1. Germline lookup yields CDR1 MDHEN and CDR2 SYDVKM. The trim removed 4 bases at V and 0 bases at J, leaving 2 bases unmatched. The CDR3 sequence is 15 residues long. CDR3 nucleotide sequence: TGTGCCAGCAGTTCCACAGGGGCGAACACCGGGGAGCTGTTTTTT. Protein: CASSSTGANTGELFF. Based on the CDR3 plus reference TRBV28 and TRBJ2-2, the full variable domain is DVKVTQSSRYLVKRTGEKVFLECVQDMDHENMFWYRQDPGLGLRLIYFSYDVKMKEKGDIPEGYSVSREKKERFSLILESASTNQTSMYLCASSSTGANTGELFFGEGSRLTVL.

Concerning this clonotype itself: The conserved phenylalanine or tryptophan is not found at the CDR3 terminus, so this likely reflects a read error. The chain carries TRBV6-1 and TRBJ1-2; D is unresolved. V gave up 5 bases and J gave up 2 bases, with 18 bases separating them. CDR1 is MNHNS and CDR2 is SASEGT in the germline V gene. CDR3 length equals 16 residues. CDR3 DNA: TGTGCCAGCAGTCCCGAGCCCATGGAGCCCAACTATGGCTACACCGTC. This translates into CASSPEPMEPNYGYTV.

This clonotype was counted many times. The gene calls are TRBV4-1 and TRBJ1-2; tentative D call: TRBD1 (5 bases). V shed 2 bases and J shed 5 bases, with 21 bases lying between them. This CDR3 comprises 17 residues. Germline values: CDR1 MGHRA, CDR2 YSYEKL. The CDR3 DNA reads TGCGCCAGCAGCCAATGGGACGGTCGACGGAGTACATATGGCTACACCTTC. It is translated as CASSQWDGRRSTYGYTF.

This clonotype was counted many times. The chain couples TRBV5-1 to TRBJ2-2; 12 nucleotides agree with TRBD2. J lost 6 bases, V lost 5 bases, and 8 bases had no gene match. The length of the CDR3 is 16 residues. From germline, CDR1 is SGHRS and CDR2 YFSETQ. The CDR3 bases are TGCGCCAGCAGGATGGACGGGACTAGCGGGCCCGGGGAGCTGTTTTTT. Its protein product is CASRMDGTSGPGELFF.

Points on this clonotype: A junction boundary mismatches the germline segment, possibly from a read error. The chain links TRBV29-1 to TRBJ1-1; TRBD1 matches 8 bases. This CDR3 region has 13 residues. The germline V gene encodes CDR1 SQVTM and CDR2 ANQGSEA. CDR3 loop: CSVEVPDRGEACF. CDR3 bases: TGCAGCGTGGAAGTTCCCGACAGGGGCGAAGCTTGCTTT.

In its sample, this clonotype was seen many times. The chain has TRBV6-1 and TRBJ2-7, with 7 bases fitting TRBD1. Germline V gene sequence: CDR1 MNHNS, CDR2 SASEGT. The CDR3 covers 14 residues. The trim removed 3 bases at V and 4 bases at J, leaving 6 bases unmatched. The CDR3 spells CASSDDRVSYEQYF. The DNA of the CDR3 is TGTGCCAGCAGTGATGACAGGGTGTCGTACGAGCAGTACTTC.

This clonotype appeared a few times. J is TRBJ2-2 and V is TRBV5-1, with 9 bases aligning to TRBD2. Germline lookup yields CDR1 SGHRS and CDR2 YFSETQ. With V trimmed by 1 base and J by 4 bases, 8 bases remained unmatched. The CDR3 extends over 17 amino acids. This CDR3 is CASSLIGGGASTGELFF. CDR3 nucleotides: TGCGCCAGCAGCTTGATCGGCGGGGGGGCCAGCACCGGGGAGCTGTTTTTT.

This rearrangement joins TRBV27 to TRBJ1-3; possibly TRBD1 for D (5 bases). Germline V gene lookup returns CDR1 MNHEY and CDR2 SMNVEV (reference sequence). This CDR3 comprises 13 residues. V lost 11 bases to trimming and J lost 7 bases, with 18 bases between them. The CDR3 protein is CAGRWGVRNTIYF. CDR3 DNA: TGTGCCGGCCGATGGGGGGTACGCAACACCATATATTTT.

This clonotype was counted ten times or more. The chain carries TRBV5-1 and TRBJ1-1; no clear D gene. The CDR3 is 14 residues long. CDR1 and CDR2 (germline): SGHRS, YFSETQ. V gave up 0 bases and J gave up 4 bases, with 10 bases separating them. The CDR3: CASSLGEGITEAFF. The CDR3 nucleotides are TGCGCCAGCAGCTTGGGCGAAGGGATCACTGAAGCTTTCTTT.

At least ten counts were recorded for this clonotype. This rearrangement joins TRBV12-3 or TRBV12-4 to TRBJ2-7; no definite D call. CDR3 size: 13 residues. V shed 0 bases and J shed 7 bases, with 10 bases lying between them. CDR3 sequence reads: CASSLARGYEQYF. The CDR3 nucleotides read TGTGCCAGCAGTTTAGCGCGAGGTTATGAGCAGTACTTC.

This clonotype was recorded many times. V usage is TRBV28 and J usage is TRBJ1-1; D not certain. The length of the CDR3 is 13 residues. The germline V gene encodes CDR1 MDHEN and CDR2 SYDVKM. The V and J ends lost 8 bases and 0 bases respectively, with 10 bases between them. The CDR3, as DNA: TGTGCCAGCTTTGCAGTACTGAACACTGAAGCTTTCTTT. This codes for CASFAVLNTEAFF.

Ten or more counts support this clonotype. The chain has TRBV28 and TRBJ1-2; possible D gene TRBD1, 5 bases. Germline V gene sequence: CDR1 MDHEN, CDR2 SYDVKM. Trimming took 4 bases from V and 3 from J, leaving 9 bases between them. There are 13 residues in the CDR3. CDR3 amino acids: CASSSGADYGYTF. As DNA, the CDR3 is TGTGCCAGCAGTTCTGGGGCGGACTATGGCTACACCTTC.

This clonotype was recorded many times. The chain uses TRBV6-2 or TRBV6-3 and TRBJ2-7, with 8 bases aligning to TRBD1. J gave up 4 bases and V 6 bases, and 8 bases lay outside the gene matches. Per the germline V gene, CDR1 is MNHEY and CDR2 is SVGEGT. The CDR3 consists of 14 residues. CDR3 region: CASRDTGTGYEQYF. In DNA, the CDR3 is TGTGCCAGCAGAGATACCGGGACAGGTTACGAGCAGTACTTC.

This clonotype was found many times. The chain uses TRBV24-1 and TRBJ1-1, with no clear D. Trimming took off 4 bases at V and 3 bases at J, with 8 bases between the two ends. Germline V gene sequence: CDR1 KGHDR, CDR2 SFDVKD. The CDR3 consists of 13 residues. The CDR3 region has the DNA TGTGCCACCAGTGAGGACTGGTACACTGAAGCTTTCTTT. This gives the protein CATSEDWYTEAFF.

There are many counts of this clonotype. The J gene is TRBJ1-6, the V gene TRBV20-1, with TRBD1 matching over 10 bases. This CDR3 has 16 amino acids. Germline values: CDR1 DFQATT, CDR2 SNEGSKA (reference sequence). V lost 6 bases and J lost 9; bases outside the gene matches: 14. The chain's CDR3 is CSAHPTGGEGSSPLHF. CDR3 sequence (DNA): TGCAGTGCCCATCCGACAGGGGGCGAGGGTTCTTCACCCCTCCACTTT.

This clonotype was counted at least ten times. This rearrangement joins TRBV5-1 to TRBJ2-7; D unclear. CDR1 is SGHRS and CDR2 is YFSETQ in the germline V gene. Deletions cut 0 bases from V and 3 bases from J, with 7 bases between. CDR3 length: 13 residues. The CDR3 nucleotides read TGCGCCAGCAGCTTGGAGTCTAGCTACGAGCAGTACTTC. Protein sequence: CASSLESSYEQYF.

The V gene is TRBV6-2 or TRBV6-3, the J gene TRBJ2-7; 9 positions match TRBD1. The germline gives CDR1 MNHEY, CDR2 SVGEGT. The CDR3 has 18 amino acids. The junction had 19 bases not matched to a gene; V was cut back by 5 bases and J by 5 bases. CDR3 DNA: TGTGCCAGCAGTCCCGGTGGTTGGATCCGGGACAGGGCAGACGAGCAGTACTTC. Translating gives CASSPGGWIRDRADEQYF.

This clonotype was observed at least ten times. The chain recombines TRBV5-1 with TRBJ1-2; D call uncertain. V shed 0 bases and J shed 4 bases, with 7 bases lying between them. The V gene's germline CDR1 is SGHRS and CDR2 YFSETQ. The CDR3 totals 13 residues. The CDR3: CASSLDGRYGYTF. The CDR3 coding sequence is TGCGCCAGCAGCTTGGACGGACGCTATGGCTACACCTTC.

The CDR3 DNA reads as TGCAGTGCCCCCGCAGGGGGCTTTTGGCAGCCCCAGCATTTT. Protein product: CSAPAGGFWQPQHF. The V call is TRBV20-1, the J call TRBJ1-5; 8 positions match TRBD1. The ends lost 6 bases at V and 7 bases at J; junction bases unmatched: 11. Germline values: CDR1 DFQATT, CDR2 SNEGSKA (reference sequence). The CDR3 contains 14 residues.